A selection of T cell receptor beta chains follows, all from one sample in a study of cytomegalovirus exposure and HLA in healthy donors. Assay: immunoSEQ multiplex PCR; the TCRdb copy retains only in-frame clones and omits some. This table holds roughly 350,000 clones, 86% found once. Sequenced: PBMCs. These receptors were taken from a young woman in good health and CMV-seronegative. CDR3s include the opening cysteine and the closing phenylalanine or tryptophan. A D gene is named only where the DNA matches it firmly. Clone size is shown for a subset of rows, as once, few, many or a class of expanded clone.

>TRBV7-2|.|TRBD2|TRBJ2-7
TGTGCCAGCAGCTCTACTAGCGGCTCCTACGAGCAGTACTTC
CASSSTSGSYEQYF
>TRBV7-9|.|.|TRBJ1-2
TGTGCCAGCAGCTACCCAATCGACAAGTACTATGGCTACACCTTC
CASSYPIDKYYGYTF
>TRBV14|.|.|TRBJ2-7
TGTGCCAGCAGCTCGGTTGGAGGTCTCTACGAGCAGTACTTC
CASSSVGGLYEQYF
>TRBV29-1|.|TRBD2|TRBJ2-7
TGCAGCGTTGAATCTCTAGCGGGAGTCGAGCAGTACTTC
CSVESLAGVEQYF
>TRBV10-1|.|TRBD1|TRBJ2-7
TGCGCCAGCAGTGATGGGACAGGGATGGACGAGCAGTACTTC
CASSDGTGMDEQYF
>TRBV2|.|.|TRBJ1-1
TGTGCCAGCAGTGAGAGGCAGCAGAACACTGAAGCTTTCTTT
CASSERQQNTEAFF
>TRBV18|.|.|TRBJ1-3
TGTGCCAGCTCACCTTCGAGACAGCTTCTCTCTGGAAACACCATATATTTT
CASSPSRQLLSGNTIYF
>TRBV4-2|.|TRBD2|TRBJ2-3
TGTGCCAGCAGCCCGGGACTAGCGTACACAGATACGCAGTATTTT
CASSPGLAYTDTQYF
>TRBV5-1|.|TRBD2|TRBJ2-7
TGCGCCAGCAGCTTGGGGCTAGCGGGAATCGACGAGCAGTACTTC
CASSLGLAGIDEQYF
>TRBV7-3|.|.|TRBJ2-2
TGTGCCAGCAGCCCAGGGGGTCAGGGGCGGGGCACCGGGGAGCTGTTTTTT
CASSPGGQGRGTGELFF
>TRBV27|.|.|TRBJ2-7
TGTGCCAGCAGTTTATCTACAGGTTGGGCCTACGAGCAGTACTTC
CASSLSTGWAYEQYF
>TRBV5-1|.|TRBD2|TRBJ2-5
TGCGCCAGCAGCTTGGCCCCCGGACTAGACGAAGAGACCCAGTACTTC
CASSLAPGLDEETQYF
>TRBV28|.|.|TRBJ2-7
TGTGCCAGCACGAGGGAGGTTCCCTACGAGCAGTACTTC
CASTREVPYEQYF
>TRBV28|.|TRBD2|TRBJ2-3
TGTGCCAGCAGTCTCCACGGGGCGGGAGCGCGCACAGATACGCAGTATTTT
CASSLHGAGARTDTQYF
>TRBV15|.|.|TRBJ2-3
TGTGCCACCAGCAGACAGGGCTCCGATACGCAGTATTTT
CATSRQGSDTQYF
>TRBV27|.|.|TRBJ2-7
TGTGCCAGCAGAGGCTTGGGAGCGCCCTACGAGCAGTACTTC
CASRGLGAPYEQYF
>TRBV29-1|once|.|TRBJ2-3
TGCAGCGTCCGTGGAGCAGATACGCAGTATTTT
CSVRGADTQYF
>TRBV11-3|.|.|TRBJ2-2
TGTGCCAGCAGCTTAGGGGAGAGGGCGAACACCGGGGAGCTGTTTTTT
CASSLGERANTGELFF
>TRBV15|.|.|TRBJ2-1
TGTGCCACCAGCAGAGATGGGGCGTACAATGAGCAGTTCTTC
CATSRDGAYNEQFF
>TRBV27|.|.|TRBJ2-2
TGTGCCAGCACCACCGACAGTTATGGCACCGGGGAGCTGTTTTTT
CASTTDSYGTGELFF
>TRBV5-1|.|TRBD1|TRBJ1-1
TGCGCCAGCAGCTTAAAGAACAGGGGTTATACTGAAGCTTTCTTT
CASSLKNRGYTEAFF
>TRBV18|.|TRBD1|TRBJ2-7
TGTGCCAGCTCACCACGGACAGGGGGCTATATCCCCTACGAGCAGTACTTC
CASSPRTGGYIPYEQYF
>TRBV29-1|once|.|TRBJ2-2
TGCAGCGGGCAACAGGCCGGGGAGCTGTTTTTT
CSGQQAGELFF
>TRBV10-3|.|TRBD2|TRBJ2-1
TGTTCGGGAGGGCGGGGTAATGAGCAGTTCTTC
CSGGRGNEQFF
>TRBV7-9|once|.|TRBJ2-1
TGTGCCAGCAGCTTAGCGAACTTCAATGAGCAGTTCTTC
CASSLANFNEQFF
>TRBV15|.|.|TRBJ2-3
TGTGCCACCAGCAGTTATGAATTTGGGGGGTACACAGATACGCAGTATTTT
CATSSYEFGGYTDTQYF
>TRBV4-3|.|TRBD1|TRBJ2-7
TGCGCCAGCAGCCAGACAGGGTTGAAGAACTCCTACGAGCAGTACTTC
CASSQTGLKNSYEQYF
>TRBV2|.|TRBD1|TRBJ1-4
TGTGCCAGCAGCGAACAGGGGGTTGAAAAACTGTTTTTT
CASSEQGVEKLFF
>TRBV29-1|.|.|TRBJ1-1
TGCAGCGTTGAGGGGCGGATGAACACTGAAGCTTTCTTT
CSVEGRMNTEAFF
>TRBV29-1|.|TRBD1|TRBJ1-5
TGCAGCGTTGGTCAGGGGGGCGGCAATCAGCCCCAGCATTTT
CSVGQGGGNQPQHF
>TRBV10-3|once|TRBD1|TRBJ2-7
TGTGCCATCAGTGACAGCCGGGACAGGGGAGTGCAGTACTTC
CAISDSRDRGVQYF
>TRBV5-1|once|.|TRBJ2-7
TGCGCCAGCAGCTATGTTCCTCCCGCAGGGGAGCAGTACTTC
CASSYVPPAGEQYF
>TRBV18|.|TRBD2|TRBJ2-7
TGTGCCAGCTCACCACAGGCCCTTTGGCGGGGGGCTACCTACGAGCAGTACTTC
CASSPQALWRGATYEQYF
>TRBV18|.|TRBD1|TRBJ2-7
TGTGCCAGCTCTCAGGGACAGGCGAACTCCTACGAGCAGTACTTC
CASSQGQANSYEQYF
>TRBV29-1|.|.|TRBJ2-1
TGCAGCGTTGTTCTACAAACGGGGGAGCAGTTCTTC
CSVVLQTGEQFF
>TRBV9|.|.|TRBJ2-3
TGTGCCAGCAGCGTACGGGCCGGGAGCCCCTCCACAGATACGCAGTATTTT
CASSVRAGSPSTDTQYF
>TRBV7-6|few|.|TRBJ2-2
TGTGCCAGCAGCTTAGGAGCGAACACCGGGGAGCTGTTTTTT
CASSLGANTGELFF
>TRBV2|.|.|TRBJ2-7
TGTGCCAGCAGGCCGTCAGGCCCGTCTTTGGAGCAGTACTTC
CASRPSGPSLEQYF
>TRBV29-1|.|TRBD1|TRBJ1-4
TGCAGCGTGGCGACAGGGGGGGGCGAAAAACTGTTTTTT
CSVATGGGEKLFF
>TRBV28|once|TRBD2|TRBJ2-7
TGTGCCAGCTGTTCGGCGGGAGTCACCCGCTACGAGCAGTACTTC
CASCSAGVTRYEQYF
>TRBV10-3|.|TRBD1|TRBJ2-2
TGTGACCTGGGACAGGCGAACACCGGGGAGCTGTTTTTT
CDLGQANTGELFF
>TRBV11-2|.|.|TRBJ2-4
TGTGCCAGCAGCGGATCCCTACAGGGTTCAGCCAAAAACATTCAGTACTTC
CASSGSLQGSAKNIQYF
>TRBV7-9|.|TRBD1|TRBJ1-2
TGTGCCAGCAGCTCGGGACAGGGGGACGGCTACACCTTC
CASSSGQGDGYTF
>TRBV27|.|.|TRBJ1-1
TGTGCCAGCCTCTCTGCGATCGGGACTATGAACACTGAAGCTTTCTTT
CASLSAIGTMNTEAFF
>TRBV13|.|.|TRBJ2-5
TGTGCCAGCAGCCCCTGGAGGGCAGAGACCCAGTACTTC
CASSPWRAETQYF
>TRBV7-2|.|TRBD1|TRBJ1-2
TGTGCCAGCAGCTGGACAGGGTATGGCTACACCTTC
CASSWTGYGYTF
>TRBV2|.|TRBD1|TRBJ2-5
TGTGCCAGCAGGGGGACGGCACAGGGGGAGACCCAGTACTTC
CASRGTAQGETQYF
>TRBV27|.|.|TRBJ1-1
TGTGCCAGCAGCCGACCGGCGGGGAACACTGAAGCTTTCTTT
CASSRPAGNTEAFF
>TRBV5-4|.|TRBD2|TRBJ2-5
TGTGCCAGCAGCTTTGCGGGGGAGGGGTATTTGGAGACCCAGTACTTC
CASSFAGEGYLETQYF
>TRBV6-5|.|TRBD2|TRBJ2-1
TGTGCCAGCAGACAAAGGGAGGGCCACTACAATGAGCAGTTCTTC
CASRQREGHYNEQFF
>TRBV4-2|.|TRBD2|TRBJ2-3
TGTGCCAGCAGCCAAACGGGCGGGAGTGGAGATACGCAGTATTTT
CASSQTGGSGDTQYF
>TRBV10-3|.|.|TRBJ2-7
TGTGCCATCAGTGGACGGGATTCCTACGAGCAGTACTTC
CAISGRDSYEQYF
>TRBV5-6|.|.|TRBJ2-3
TGTGCCAGCAGCTTGGTTAATAGCGGAGCCGGGGATACGCAGTATTTT
CASSLVNSGAGDTQYF